The next 17 T cell receptor beta chains were all read from a single sample in a study of blood T cells in healthy people across ages. PCR was performed a second time for about 7 to 11 cycles using a sample-barcoded 5' primer and a J-beta primer mix. MiXCR, applied by TCRdb to the 5' RACE reads, yields one record per CDR3 protein. The table has approximately 670,000 distinct CDR3 sequences, less than 45% seen once; the top ten hold around 30%. The sample taken for sequencing was blood. Source of these receptors: a man aged 80 or over in good health.

The J gene is TRBJ2-7, the V gene TRBV6-2 or TRBV6-3, with 9 nucleotides matching TRBD1. Germline assignment: CDR1 MNHEY and CDR2 SVGEGT. The CDR3 consists of 15 residues. The V segment lost 6 bases and the J segment 7 bases; nucleotides outside the gene matches: 13. The CDR3 DNA is TGTGCCAGCAGCAAAACAGGGGGCCAACGGTGGGAGCAGTACTTC. It translates to CASSKTGGQRWEQYF.

V is TRBV7-2 and J is TRBJ2-7; D is uncertain. This CDR3 spans 17 amino acids. Trimming shortened V by 4 bases and J by 2 bases, and 21 bases separated the two germline ends. CDR1 and CDR2 (germline): SGHTA, FQGNSA. The CDR3 nucleotides are TGTGCCAGCAGCTCGCGCGCAACAGACTTGGGGACCTACGAGCAGTACTTC. Its protein product is CASSSRATDLGTYEQYF.

This chain connects TRBV20-1 to TRBJ1-5; 9 bases agree with TRBD1. Germline loops: CDR1 DFQATT, CDR2 SNEGSKA (reference sequence). Trimming took 3 bases from V and 4 from J; bases not matched to a gene: 4. The CDR3 extends over 14 amino acids. The CDR3 DNA sequence: TGCAGTGCTAGTCCGACAGGGGGGAATCAGCCCCAGCATTTT. It translates to CSASPTGGNQPQHF.

Only one count was recorded for this clonotype. V usage is TRBV6-2 or TRBV6-3 and J usage is TRBJ1-5; 12 bases match TRBD1. Per germline, CDR1 MNHEY and CDR2 SVGEGT. V shed 10 bases and J 2 bases; nucleotides not matched to a gene: 9. CDR3 length: 16 residues. The CDR3 loop is CATSGTGGAGNQPQHF. The DNA for the CDR3 is TGTGCCACCTCCGGGACAGGGGGCGCAGGCAATCAGCCCCAGCATTTT.

This clonotype was seen only once. The V and J genes are TRBV27 and TRBJ2-1, with D perhaps matching TRBD2 (6 bases). Per the germline V gene, CDR1 is MNHEY and CDR2 is SMNVEV (reference sequence). The V gene lost 0 bases and the J gene lost 7 bases, with 19 bases spanning the gap. This CDR3 is 17 amino acids long. CDR3 sequence reads: CASSLSGLARELNEQFF. The CDR3 DNA reads TGTGCCAGCAGTTTATCGGGGCTAGCGCGGGAATTGAATGAGCAGTTCTTC.

This chain links TRBV29-1 with TRBJ2-3; D gene ambiguous. Per germline, CDR1 SQVTM and CDR2 ANQGSEA. CDR3 length: 13 amino acids. Trimming stripped 2 bases from V and 4 bases from J, with 10 bases between. CDR3 sequence reads: CSVEPSGADTQYF. DNA of the CDR3: TGCAGCGTTGAACCGAGTGGGGCAGATACGCAGTATTTT.

This chain uses TRBV10-3 with TRBJ2-1, with TRBD2 matching over 8 bases. This CDR3 comprises 13 residues. Germline lookup yields CDR1 ENHRY and CDR2 SYGVKD. The ends lost 7 bases at V and 7 bases at J; junction bases unmatched: 6. The CDR3 is CAITSGGENEQFF. The CDR3, as DNA: TGTGCCATCACCAGCGGGGGAGAGAATGAGCAGTTCTTC.

V and J are TRBV6-2 or TRBV6-3 and TRBJ2-1; possibly TRBD2 for D (5 bases). CDR1 and CDR2 (germline): MNHEY, SVGEGT. Deletions cut 6 bases from V and 9 bases from J, with 27 bases between. This CDR3 is 17 amino acids long. This CDR3 is CASRPNRISGAGSEQFF. The CDR3 DNA sequence: TGTGCCAGCAGACCCAACCGTATCAGCGGCGCTGGTAGTGAGCAGTTCTTC.

This clonotype occurred a few times. The rearrangement uses TRBV2 and TRBJ2-3; D might be TRBD1 (5 bases). Trimming removed 8 bases from V and 0 bases from J, with 12 bases in between. The CDR3 contains 14 residues. Germline CDR1 and CDR2: SNHLY and FYNNEI. CDR3 amino acids: CASSTDSSTDTQYF. In nucleotides, the CDR3 is TGTGCCAGCTCGACAGATTCTAGCACAGATACGCAGTATTTT.

This sequence joins TRBV29-1 and TRBJ1-1; 7 bases map to TRBD1. CDR1 and CDR2 (germline): SQVTM, ANQGSEA. V was pared by 6 bases and J by 3 bases, with 4 bases of the junction left unmatched. The CDR3 extends over 12 amino acids. CDR3 DNA sequence: TGCAGCGTCCAGGGGGACTACACTGAAGCTTTCTTT. Translating gives CSVQGDYTEAFF.

The chain combines TRBV6-6 with TRBJ2-7; no reliable D call. Between the trimmed V and J ends, which lost 5 bases and 3 bases, there was a span of 14 bases. CDR3 length equals 14 residues. CDR1 and CDR2 (germline): MNHNY, SVGAGI (reference sequence). The CDR3 is CASSAPSALYEQYF. The CDR3 DNA reads TGTGCCAGCAGTGCTCCAAGTGCTCTCTACGAGCAGTACTTC.

The chain has TRBV20-1 and TRBJ2-3; 8 positions match TRBD1. CDR3 length: 13 amino acids. Germline V gives CDR1 DFQATT, CDR2 SNEGSKA (reference sequence). V lost 5 bases and J lost 2; bases outside the gene matches: 3. CDR3 nucleotide sequence: TGCAGTGCTTTGCAGGGGGCCACAGATACGCAGTATTTT. Encoded protein: CSALQGATDTQYF.

CDR3 nucleotides: TGCGCCAGCAGCCGCGCAGGGGGCGGTTCCTATGGCTACACCTTC. Translated, it gives CASSRAGGGSYGYTF. The rearrangement links TRBV4-1 to TRBJ1-2, with 8 bases aligning to TRBD1. The CDR3 is made up of 15 amino acids. Germline CDR1 is MGHRA and CDR2 is YSYEKL. The trim removed 4 bases at V and 4 bases at J, leaving 8 bases unmatched.

This clonotype was detected ten times or more. The chain employs TRBV7-2 and TRBJ2-7; TRBD2 might be the D (6 bases). The V gene lost 1 base and the J gene lost 1 base, with 8 bases spanning the gap. Germline V lookup: CDR1 SGHTA, CDR2 FQGNSA. The CDR3 has 14 residues. CDR3 residues: CASSLGGRSYEQYF. The CDR3 nucleotides read TGTGCCAGCAGCTTAGGGGGGAGGTCCTACGAGCAGTACTTC.

There are a few counts of this clonotype. The rearrangement uses TRBV7-9 and TRBJ2-1; D is tentatively TRBD1 or TRBD2 (5 bases each). CDR3 length equals 16 residues. V was cut by 5 bases and J by 0 bases, with 14 bases left in between. CDR1 and CDR2 from the germline V gene are SEHNR and FQNEAQ (reference sequence). Here the CDR3 reads CASSPLGTSSYNEQFF. In DNA, the CDR3 is TGTGCCAGCAGCCCACTCGGGACGAGCTCCTACAATGAGCAGTTCTTC.

This chain connects TRBV20-1 to TRBJ2-4; a weak D match, TRBD2 (5 bases). Germline loops: CDR1 DFQATT, CDR2 SNEGSKA (reference sequence). V was trimmed by 7 bases and J by 7 bases, leaving 23 bases between them. The CDR3 loop spans 15 amino acids. DNA of the CDR3: TGCAGTGTCGGAGGCGCAGAACGGGGTATCAACATTCAGTACTTC. Translated, it gives CSVGGAERGINIQYF.

This sequence joins TRBV9 and TRBJ2-3; tentative D call: TRBD2 (5 bases). Between the trimmed V and J ends, which lost 2 bases and 2 bases, there was a span of 12 bases. The CDR3 is made up of 15 amino acids. The V gene's germline CDR1 is SGDLS and CDR2 YYNGEE. The DNA for the CDR3 is TGTGCCAGCAGCGTGGCGGGCGCCTACACAGATACGCAGTATTTT. It encodes CASSVAGAYTDTQYF.